This T cell receptor beta chain was captured in a study of blood T cell repertoires in COVID-19. Study summary: T cells, B-cell-depleted T cells, or PBMCs supplied cDNA or gDNA.

Repertoires were generated with immunoSEQ multiplex PCR, while TCRdb's copy carries only in-frame clones and drops some. The sample holds roughly 290,000 clones, 87% seen once. Donors were grouped by their self-reported clinical history. Donors in Cohort 3 counted as recovered after two negative PCRs, clearance, or symptom resolution. The CDR3 sequence is 14 residues long. CDR1 SNHLY and CDR2 FYNNEI come from the germline V gene. V was pared by 6 bases and J by 6 bases, with 10 bases of the junction left unmatched. Sample: PBMCs or T cells enriched from blood (not recorded which). This chain links TRBV2 with TRBJ2-7, with 8 bases aligning to TRBD2. This TCR was sampled from a woman aged 40 to 50 who had recovered from COVID-19. CDR3 bases: TGTGCCAGCAGAAGCGGGAGCCCCCTCGGCGAGCAGTACTTC. Translating it yields CASRSGSPLGEQYF.